The present entry profiles one T cell receptor beta chain with its context. The sample originates from a study of blood T cell repertoires in COVID-19. Sequencing was performed with immunoSEQ multiplex PCR; in TCRdb, only in-frame clones are kept and a portion is missing. The repertoire holds roughly 190,000 clones, around 76% seen once, with approximately 16% in the top ten. This CDR3 has 14 residues. V lost 3 bases to trimming and J lost 4 bases, with 9 bases between them. Looked up from germline, CDR1 is KGHDR and CDR2 is SFDVKD. The source material was PBMCs or T cells enriched from blood (not recorded which). This sequence was found in a woman in her 50s with acute COVID-19. The chain employs TRBV24-1 and TRBJ1-5, with D tentatively TRBD1 (6 bases). The CDR3 bases are TGTGCCACCAGTGATACCAGGGGTAATCAGCCCCAGCATTTT. Protein: CATSDTRGNQPQHF.